This T cell receptor (beta chain) originates from a study of blood T cell repertoires in COVID-19. Study information: Some COVID-19 samples were acute and others convalescent; all came from the United States, Italy and Spain. Nucleic acid was either cDNA or gDNA, and it came from T cells, B-cell-depleted T cells, or PBMCs.

In the authors' methods: Using reference gene primer amplification, nucleated cell counts were estimated. Data came from immunoSEQ multiplex PCR; TCRdb stores just in-frame clones and leaves some out. V and J calls and clone size are those listed in that table; D and trimming were worked out from the DNA. There are more than 150,000 clones in the sample; approximately 80% occur only once, and around 7% lies in the top ten. The V gene's germline CDR1 is SGHNT and CDR2 YENEEA. The CDR3 totals 15 residues. V lost 1 base, J lost 0 bases, and 2 bases stayed unmatched. In regard to this clone: Additional DNA sequences in this sample encode the identical CDR3.

Input material: peripheral blood. The TCR originated in a human donor in a cohort sampled during active COVID-19. V usage is TRBV11-3 and J usage is TRBJ2-5; 7 bases are shared with TRBD2. The CDR3 loop reads CASSLGAGNQETQYF. The CDR3 DNA is TGTGCCAGCAGCTTAGGAGCGGGGAACCAAGAGACCCAGTACTTC.